This TCR beta chain was profiled in a study of cytomegalovirus exposure and HLA in healthy donors (dated by TCRdb to between 2016 and 2019). Describing the broader study: A later analysis indicated that the 120 or so validation repertoires were generated on the platform also employed for the roughly 650 repertoires of the first cohort. The study aimed to test whether cataloging public T cell receptors could reveal signatures of past pathogen exposure. A separate validation cohort of over a hundred different subjects was used in addition to the roughly 670-subject first cohort. High-throughput TCR immunosequencing, statistical association of individual TCRs with disease status, and machine learning were combined to predict cytomegalovirus infection status. Study-wide findings and limitations: In a later analysis, TCRs clustered in the first cohort were found to also tend to co-occur in the 120 or so validation repertoires, with approximately 95% of cluster scores above 0. The authors suggested that the approach could potentially be extended to other disease states and immunological phenotypes. Most TCR sequences were seen in very few donors, while some public TCRs were found in many individuals. A later analysis lacked HLA typing for the validation cohort, so it scored co-occurrence in that cohort across all 120 or so repertoires. In the study, 150 to 200 TCR beta chains were listed as associated with cytomegalovirus. Three of the identified cytomegalovirus-associated TCR beta chains were confirmed in vitro to be specific for cytomegalovirus antigens. In both the original and validation cohorts, the classifier was reported to diagnose cytomegalovirus status with high specificity and sensitivity.

The cysteine opens and the phenylalanine closes a CDR3 of 14 amino acids. Left in the record is the CDR3 DNA by itself, 42 bases read in frame from the first base. CDR1 and CDR2 are drawn from the germline V gene: MNHEY, SVGAGI. The junction shows trimming of 6 bases on V and 5 bases on J, and the gene matches do not reach 8 bases of it. Donors formed part of the validation cohort, which comprised 120 or so subjects and was distinct from the first cohort of over 500 subjects. Concerning this clone: Its binding antigen is unknown. One base away there is no much larger clone; base qualities are not given.

Library preparation was by the immunoSEQ multiplex PCR assay. In the paper's pipeline: A statistical classification framework was built to diagnose cytomegalovirus status from the catalog of TCR beta chain sequences. TCRdb carries this immuneACCESS record with in-frame sequences only. Its versions omit some clonotypes, under half of them owing to an unresolved V gene in the studies checked, with the rest unexplained. The D gene and trimming were derived from the DNA, and the V and J assignments and clone size from that table. The sample table shows tens of thousands of clones, and roughly 89% are seen once. Roughly 15% of the sample is held by the ten biggest clonotypes.

Material for sequencing was PBMCs. This receptor chain uses TRBV6-5 and TRBJ1-2; TRBD1 fits 8 bases in the junction. This receptor was obtained from a woman under 30 in good health and CMV-seronegative. The sequence in DNA is TGTGCCAGCAGGCTATCGGACAGGGATTATGGCTACACCTTC. Protein translation: CASRLSDRDYGYTF.